This T cell receptor beta chain was recovered during a study of regulatory T cells in long-lasting Graves disease. Trimming removed 0 bases from V and 4 bases from J, with 16 bases in between. Germline V CDR1 and CDR2: LGHNA, YSLEER. The CDR3 is 16 amino acids. The time point denotes: persistent/refractory GD, antithyroid drugs over 5 years with positive TRAb. Generation of the TCR library employed RNA extracted from PBMCs. Sequencing libraries for TCR beta were prepared with iRepertoire HTBI primers and Arm-PCR of CDR3 regions. TCRdb ran MiXCR on the multiplex PCR reads and lists one entry per CDR3 protein. Of about 290,000 distinct CDR3 sequences in the sample, 20% to 25% were seen once. This clonotype has only a few counts.

V is TRBV4-3 and J is TRBJ2-7; no definite D call. Sequences were derived from peripheral blood mononuclear cells (PBMCs), sampled when the disease was refractory, from a patient treated with antithyroid drugs. The receptor's source is a female donor with Graves disease. The CDR3 spells CASSQDPPPSIYEQYF. The CDR3 DNA reads TGCGCCAGCAGCCAAGATCCCCCGCCAAGCATATACGAGCAGTACTTC.